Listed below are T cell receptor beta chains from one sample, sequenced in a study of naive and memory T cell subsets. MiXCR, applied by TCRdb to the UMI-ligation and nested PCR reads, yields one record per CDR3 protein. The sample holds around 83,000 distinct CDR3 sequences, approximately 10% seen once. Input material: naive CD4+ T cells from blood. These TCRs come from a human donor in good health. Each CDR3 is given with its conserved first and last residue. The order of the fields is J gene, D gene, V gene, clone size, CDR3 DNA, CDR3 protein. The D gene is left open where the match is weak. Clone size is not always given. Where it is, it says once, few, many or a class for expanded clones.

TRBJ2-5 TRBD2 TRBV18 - TGTGCCAGCTCACCACAGCGGGGGCGAAGCGAAGAGACCCAGTACTTC CASSPQRGRSEETQYF
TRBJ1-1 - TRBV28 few TGTGCCAGCAGTTTGGCCCGGATTGGTGAAGCTTTCTTT CASSLARIGEAFF
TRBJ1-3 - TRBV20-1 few TGCAGTGCTATACAGGGCACCTCTGGAAACACCATATATTTT CSAIQGTSGNTIYF
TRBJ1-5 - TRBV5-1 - TGCGCCAGCAGCCGCCACGGGGGCCCCAATCAGCCCCAGCATTTT CASSRHGGPNQPQHF
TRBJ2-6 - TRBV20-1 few TGCAGTGCTAGAGACGGTACAGAACTTTCCTCTGGGGCCAACGTCCTGACTTTC CSARDGTELSSGANVLTF
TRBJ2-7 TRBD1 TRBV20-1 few TGCAGTGCGAAGGGACAGGCCCGGACCTACGAGCAGTACTTC CSAKGQARTYEQYF
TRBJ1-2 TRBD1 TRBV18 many TGTGCCAGCTCACTCGGGACAGAGAACTATGGCTACACCTTC CASSLGTENYGYTF
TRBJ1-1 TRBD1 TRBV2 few TGTGCCAGCAGGGTCCGGGACAGGAGTGAAGCTTTCTTT CASRVRDRSEAFF
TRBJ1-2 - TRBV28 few TGTGCCAGCAGTTTACGTGGCCCAGGGGCGCGGGGCTACACCTTC CASSLRGPGARGYTF
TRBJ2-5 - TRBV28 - TGTGCCGGGGGTGGGGAGACCCAGTACTTC CAGGGETQYF
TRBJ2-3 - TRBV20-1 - TGCAGTGCCGCCCTCGGCGTCACAGATACGCAGTATTTT CSAALGVTDTQYF
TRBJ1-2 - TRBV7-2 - TGTGCCAGCAGCTCAGACGGACAGACTCCTGGCTACACCTTC CASSSDGQTPGYTF
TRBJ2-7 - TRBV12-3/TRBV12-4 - TGTGCCAGCACCCCTGGACTTAACTACGAGCAGTACTTC CASTPGLNYEQYF
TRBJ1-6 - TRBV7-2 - TGTGCCAGCAGCTTAGGTCCAGGGGCTGATTCACCCCTCCACTTT CASSLGPGADSPLHF
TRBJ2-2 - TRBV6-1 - TGTGCCGGCCTAGAGGCCGGGGAGCTGTTTTTT CAGLEAGELFF
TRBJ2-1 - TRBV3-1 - TGTGCCAGCAGCCCCATTCCAATCTCGTTGATCTTC CASSPIPISLIF
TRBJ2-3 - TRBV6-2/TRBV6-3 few TGTGCCAGCAGTTACCCCGGAGGTACGCAGTATTTT CASSYPGGTQYF
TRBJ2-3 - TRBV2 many TGTGCCAGCGGGAAGGACCCGGGGGCAGATACGCAGTATTTT CASGKDPGADTQYF
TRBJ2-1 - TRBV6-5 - TGTGCCAGCAGCTCCGGGACGCCAAACAATGAGCAGTTCTTC CASSSGTPNNEQFF
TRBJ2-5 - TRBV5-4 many TGTGCCAGCGGAAGAACCGACCAAGAGACCCAGTACTTC CASGRTDQETQYF
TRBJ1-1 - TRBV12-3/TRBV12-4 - TGTGCCAGCAGTTTGAGGACTTCTGAAGCTTTCTTT CASSLRTSEAFF
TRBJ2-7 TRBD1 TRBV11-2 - TGTGCCAGCAGCTACGCCCGGACAGGGGCCGAGCAGTACTTC CASSYARTGAEQYF
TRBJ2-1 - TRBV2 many TGTGCCAGTAACTCCTACAATGAGCAGTTCTTC CASNSYNEQFF
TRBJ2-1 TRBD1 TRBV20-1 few TGCAGTGCTAGCCAAAGAAGGACAGGGATAAATGAGCAGTTCTTC CSASQRRTGINEQFF
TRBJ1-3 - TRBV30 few TGTGCCTGGAACTATTTGAGCTCTGGAAACACCATATATTTT CAWNYLSSGNTIYF
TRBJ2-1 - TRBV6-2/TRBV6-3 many TGTGCCAGCAGTTACTCGAGTGGGGGGATTATAAATGAGCAGTTCTTC CASSYSSGGIINEQFF
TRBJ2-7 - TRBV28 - TGTGCCAGCAGTCGGGCGGACAGTTTATCAGGCCGGGGTGAGCAGTACTTC CASSRADSLSGRGEQYF
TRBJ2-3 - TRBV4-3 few TGCGCCAGCAGCCAGACCGAACCAGATACGCAGTATTTT CASSQTEPDTQYF
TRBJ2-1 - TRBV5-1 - TGCGCCAGCAGCTCGGCACAGACGATCTACAATGAGCAGTTCTTC CASSSAQTIYNEQFF
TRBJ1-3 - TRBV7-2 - TGTGCCAGCAGCGCAGGCCGAACTGGAAACACCATATATTTT CASSAGRTGNTIYF